This T cell receptor (beta chain) was sequenced during a study of CD8+ T cells in alopecia areata. General study points: Among the 100 top clones, expanded CD8+ clones, like scalp clonality, were significantly decreased by tofacitinib. TCR sharing across patients was less clear than in mice, possibly HLA-related.

Note on this clone: Its antigen is undetermined.

Treatment given: oral pan-JAK inhibitor, 5-10 mg twice daily. TCR sequencing used cDNA made by reverse transcription of extracted RNA. TCRdb's copy holds only in-frame clones and misses some; the assay was immunoSEQ multiplex PCR. The data contain 170,000 or so clones, approximately 65% of them singletons. This receptor was taken from a human donor with alopecia areata. Specimen: CD4+ T cells sorted from blood, collected at week 4, from a patient treated with tofacitinib.

The CDR3 nucleotides are TGTGCCTGGAGTGCCATGGACAGGGCAAGAATGTTTTTT. It yields the protein CAWSAMDRARMFF. The rearrangement links TRBV30 to TRBJ2-2; TRBD1 matches at 8 bases. V trimming: 1 base; J trimming: 15 bases; junction bases outside the gene matches: 10. This CDR3 is built from 13 residues. Germline V gives CDR1 GTSNPN, CDR2 SVGIG (reference sequence).